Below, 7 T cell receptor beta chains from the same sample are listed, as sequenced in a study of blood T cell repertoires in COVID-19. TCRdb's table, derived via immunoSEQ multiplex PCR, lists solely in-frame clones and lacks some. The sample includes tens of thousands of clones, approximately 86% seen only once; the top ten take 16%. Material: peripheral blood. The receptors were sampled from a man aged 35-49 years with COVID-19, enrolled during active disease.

CDR3 loop: CALYGGGRKITDTQYF. The CDR3 DNA is TGTGCCCTTTATGGCGGGGGCCGTAAGATAACAGATACGCAGTATTTT. V usage is TRBV24-1 and J usage is TRBJ2-3; D perhaps matches TRBD2 (7 bases). The V and J ends lost 12 bases and 3 bases respectively, with 24 bases between them. Germline lookup yields CDR1 KGHDR and CDR2 SFDVKD. The CDR3 has 16 residues.

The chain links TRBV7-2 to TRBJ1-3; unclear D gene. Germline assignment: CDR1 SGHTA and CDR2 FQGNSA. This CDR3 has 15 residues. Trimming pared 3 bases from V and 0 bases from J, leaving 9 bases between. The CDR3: CASSFVLVSGNTIYF. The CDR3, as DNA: TGTGCCAGCAGCTTTGTACTGGTCTCTGGAAACACCATATATTTT. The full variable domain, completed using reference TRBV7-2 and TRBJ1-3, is GAGVSQSPSNKVTEKGKDVELRCDPISGHTALYWYRQSLGQGLEFLIYFQGNSAPDKSGLPSDRFSAERTGGSVSTLTIQRTQQEDSAVYLCASSFVLVSGNTIYFGEGSWLTVV.

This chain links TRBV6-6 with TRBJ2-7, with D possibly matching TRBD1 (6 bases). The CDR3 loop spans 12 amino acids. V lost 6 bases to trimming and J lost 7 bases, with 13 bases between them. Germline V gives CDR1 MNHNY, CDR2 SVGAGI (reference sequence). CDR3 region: CASRAGEREQYF. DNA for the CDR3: TGTGCCAGCAGGGCAGGGGAGCGGGAGCAGTACTTC.

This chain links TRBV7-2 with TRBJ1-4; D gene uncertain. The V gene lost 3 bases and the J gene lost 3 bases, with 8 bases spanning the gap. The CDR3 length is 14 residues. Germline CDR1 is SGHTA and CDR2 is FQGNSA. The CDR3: CASSFRSANEKLFF. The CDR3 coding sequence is TGTGCCAGCAGCTTCAGAAGTGCTAATGAAAAACTGTTTTTT.

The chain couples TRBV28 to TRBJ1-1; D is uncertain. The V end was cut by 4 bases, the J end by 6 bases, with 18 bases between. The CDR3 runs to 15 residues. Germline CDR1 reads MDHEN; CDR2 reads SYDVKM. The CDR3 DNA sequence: TGTGCCAGCAGTTCCGCGAGTGACCTGACATCTGAAGCTTTCTTT. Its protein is CASSSASDLTSEAFF.

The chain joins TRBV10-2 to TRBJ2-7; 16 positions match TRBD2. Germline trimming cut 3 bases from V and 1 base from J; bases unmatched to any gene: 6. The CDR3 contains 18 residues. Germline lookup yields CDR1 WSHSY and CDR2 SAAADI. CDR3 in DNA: TGCGCCAGCAGTGACCCGGGACTAGCGGGGGGGAGGTCCTACGAGCAGTACTTC. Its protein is CASSDPGLAGGRSYEQYF.

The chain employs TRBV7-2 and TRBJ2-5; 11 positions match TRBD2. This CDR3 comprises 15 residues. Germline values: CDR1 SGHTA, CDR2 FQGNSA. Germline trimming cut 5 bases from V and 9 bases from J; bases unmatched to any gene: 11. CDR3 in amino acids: CASSPGLAGGQAQYF. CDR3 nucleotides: TGTGCCAGCAGCCCCGGATTAGCGGGGGGGCAAGCCCAGTACTTC.